The rows below give T cell receptor beta chains drawn from one sample of a study of blood T cell repertoires in COVID-19. Repertoires were generated with immunoSEQ multiplex PCR, while TCRdb's copy carries only in-frame clones and drops some. The sample includes around 150,000 clones, 88% seen only once; the top ten take roughly 2.5%. Input material: peripheral blood. Receptors were obtained from a human donor with COVID-19, enrolled during active disease. The donor label of this sample is uncertain. Each CDR3 is given with its conserved first and last residue. The D gene is left open where the match is weak. Size is omitted from some rows. Given values are once, few, many or a class for expanded clones.

V: TRBV18
D: TRBD2
J: TRBJ2-5
size: -
DNA: TGTGCCAGCTCAACGGGGGGAGCGGAGACCCAGTACTTC
CDR3: CASSTGGAETQYF

V: TRBV6-2/TRBV6-3
D: -
J: TRBJ2-7
size: once
DNA: TGTGCCAGCAGTTGGACAGTGAACGAGCAGTACTTC
CDR3: CASSWTVNEQYF

V: TRBV12-5
D: -
J: TRBJ1-2
size: -
DNA: TGTGCTAGTGGTTTGGTAGCTCCGGGAGGGGCGAACTATGGCTACACCTTC
CDR3: CASGLVAPGGANYGYTF

V: TRBV19
D: TRBD1
J: TRBJ1-5
size: few
DNA: TGTGCCAGTAGTATGACAGGGGGCAATCAGCCCCAGCATTTT
CDR3: CASSMTGGNQPQHF

V: TRBV11-2
D: TRBD1
J: TRBJ2-1
size: once
DNA: TGTGCCAGCAGCTTATGGGACAGGGGGCTAAATGAGCAGTTCTTC
CDR3: CASSLWDRGLNEQFF

V: TRBV29-1
D: -
J: TRBJ2-6
size: once
DNA: TGCAGCGTTGCCCTCTCTGGGGCCAACGTCCTGACTTTC
CDR3: CSVALSGANVLTF

V: TRBV2
D: TRBD2
J: TRBJ2-1
size: once
DNA: TGTGCCAGCAGTGAAGCCAGCGGGGGGCGAAATGAGCAGTTCTTC
CDR3: CASSEASGGRNEQFF

V: TRBV5-1
D: -
J: TRBJ2-1
size: -
DNA: TGCGCCAGCAGCTTGTATAGGGGAGGAGGTGAGCAGTTCTTC
CDR3: CASSLYRGGGEQFF

V: TRBV19
D: -
J: TRBJ2-1
size: -
DNA: TGTGCCAGTAGACGGGGGACAGAATACAATGAGCAGTTCTTC
CDR3: CASRRGTEYNEQFF

V: TRBV30
D: -
J: TRBJ2-7
size: -
DNA: TGTGCCTGGAACCTCCTTCTAGCTGGCGAGCAGTACTTC
CDR3: CAWNLLLAGEQYF

V: TRBV6-6
D: TRBD1
J: TRBJ1-1
size: -
DNA: TGTGCCAGCAGGCGACAGGGGGACGCTGAAGCTTTCTTT
CDR3: CASRRQGDAEAFF

V: TRBV18
D: -
J: TRBJ1-4
size: -
DNA: TGTGCCAGCTCACCTCGTCGAGCCGCAGGGAGGACTAATGAAAAACTGTTTTTT
CDR3: CASSPRRAAGRTNEKLFF

V: TRBV4-2
D: -
J: TRBJ2-1
size: few
DNA: TGTGCCAGCAGCCAAGAAGGTCACAGCCGCCAGTCCTACAATGAGCAGTTCTTC
CDR3: CASSQEGHSRQSYNEQFF

V: TRBV29-1
D: -
J: TRBJ2-7
size: -
DNA: TGCAGCGTTGCCGGGACACCGAATTACGAGCAGTACTTC
CDR3: CSVAGTPNYEQYF

V: TRBV5-1
D: TRBD2
J: TRBJ2-3
size: -
DNA: TGCGCCAGCAGCTTGGCCGGGGCTAGCGGGAGGAATACGCAGTATTTT
CDR3: CASSLAGASGRNTQYF

V: TRBV29-1
D: TRBD1
J: TRBJ2-4
size: -
DNA: TGCAGCGTTTCCGGGACAGGAAGCAACATTCAGTACTTC
CDR3: CSVSGTGSNIQYF

V: TRBV5-6
D: -
J: TRBJ2-5
size: -
DNA: TGTGCCAGCAGCTGGAATGGGAGGGAGACCCAGTACTTC
CDR3: CASSWNGRETQYF

V: TRBV11-1
D: -
J: TRBJ2-5
size: -
DNA: TGTGCCAGCAGCCCAGGGAGAGGGGGCGCGGGGGAGACCCAGTACTTC
CDR3: CASSPGRGGAGETQYF

V: TRBV6-5
D: TRBD2
J: TRBJ2-7
size: -
DNA: TGTGCCAGCAGTCGAGGCGGGAGGGGCTCCTACGAGCAGTACTTC
CDR3: CASSRGGRGSYEQYF